This entry lists 14 T cell receptor beta chains sequenced from one sample in a study of cytomegalovirus exposure and HLA in healthy donors. PCR primers comprised 60 Vbeta and 13 Jbeta primers. The protocol was immunoSEQ multiplex PCR, while the TCRdb copy is restricted to in-frame clones and leaves out a portion. The sample data list some 110,000 clones. The sample taken for sequencing was PBMCs. These receptors were collected from a man aged 18 to 30 in good health and CMV-seronegative.

The chain employs TRBV6-1 and TRBJ2-7; TRBD2 agrees at 7 bases. Trimming cost V 4 bases and J 1 base; bases outside gene matches: 7. The CDR3 runs 15 residues. Per germline, CDR1 MNHNS and CDR2 SASEGT. The CDR3 is CASSARSGPSYEQYF. The CDR3 nucleotides read TGTGCCAGCAGTGCTCGTAGCGGGCCTTCCTACGAGCAGTACTTC.

This chain links TRBV7-8 with TRBJ2-7, with 14 nucleotides matching TRBD2. Germline lookup yields CDR1 SGHVS and CDR2 FQNEAQ. This CDR3 is built from 15 residues. J was trimmed by 3 bases and V by 3 bases; bases with no gene match: 1. The CDR3 DNA sequence: TGTGCCAGCAGCTTCGGGACTAGCGGGGGCTACGAGCAGTACTTC. Translated: CASSFGTSGGYEQYF.

The chain carries TRBV30 and TRBJ2-4; D is unclear. Germline V gives CDR1 GTSNPN, CDR2 SVGIG (reference sequence). This CDR3 has 11 amino acids. Trimming removed 1 base at V and 4 bases at J, with 2 bases between. The CDR3 protein is CAWSAKNIQYF. The CDR3, as DNA: TGTGCCTGGAGTGCAAAAAACATTCAGTACTTC.

The V call is TRBV19, the J call TRBJ2-1, with D perhaps matching TRBD2 (6 bases). The V gene's germline CDR1 is LNHDA and CDR2 SQIVND (reference sequence). This CDR3 is 15 amino acids long. V gave up 8 bases and J gave up 0 bases, with 14 bases separating them. CDR3 residues: CASLRDGSSYNEQFF. CDR3 DNA: TGTGCCAGTCTACGGGACGGGAGCTCCTACAATGAGCAGTTCTTC.

The genes are TRBV5-4 and TRBJ2-7; 13 nucleotides agree with TRBD2. This CDR3 region has 18 residues. Germline CDR1 and CDR2: SGHNT and YYREEE (reference sequence). V dropped 4 bases and J dropped 0; count of bases not matched to a gene: 10. The CDR3 DNA follows: TGTGCCAGCAGCCTGCCGGGACTAGCGGGATCCCCCTCCTACGAGCAGTACTTC. This encodes CASSLPGLAGSPSYEQYF.

The gene calls are TRBV19 and TRBJ2-2; 10 nucleotides agree with TRBD2. J lost 7 bases, V lost 1 base, and 9 bases had no gene match. Germline assignment: CDR1 LNHDA and CDR2 SQIVND (reference sequence). The CDR3 has 17 residues. As DNA, the CDR3 is TGTGCCAGTAGTATAGGGAGGAGCGGGAGGGCCAACGGGGAGCTGTTTTTT. Its protein is CASSIGRSGRANGELFF.

V gene TRBV18 combines with J gene TRBJ2-2, with D unresolved. CDR1 KGHSH and CDR2 LQKENI come from the germline V gene. The germline V and J ends were trimmed by 2 bases and 2 bases, with 12 bases remaining between them. The CDR3 runs to 16 residues. CDR3 nucleotide sequence: TGTGCCAGCTCACCAAACAGCAACCCTAACACCGGGGAGCTGTTTTTT. It specifies CASSPNSNPNTGELFF.

V gene TRBV28 combines with J gene TRBJ1-2; no clear D. With 3 bases removed from V and 1 base from J, the gap between germline ends came to 21 bases. CDR1 and CDR2 (germline): MDHEN, SYDVKM. The CDR3 has 18 amino acids. CDR3 DNA sequence: TGTGCCAGCAGTTTTCCGCGGGGAATCTATAGTAGTAACTATGGCTACACCTTC. This codes for CASSFPRGIYSSNYGYTF.

The rearrangement uses TRBV7-9 and TRBJ2-5, with TRBD2 matching over 16 bases. The CDR3 spans 19 residues. Trimming removed 4 bases from V and 2 bases from J; junction bases left unmatched: 10. CDR1 and CDR2 from the germline V gene are SEHNR and FQNEAQ (reference sequence). Written as DNA, the CDR3 is TGTGCCAGCAGCTCGACTCCGGGACTAGCGGGGGGGCGGCAAGAGACCCAGTACTTC. Its protein product is CASSSTPGLAGGRQETQYF.

The rearrangement joins TRBV4-1 to TRBJ2-1, with 7 bases aligning to TRBD2. Trimming at V came to 0 bases and at J to 2 bases, leaving 4 bases not matched to a gene. Per the germline V gene, CDR1 is MGHRA and CDR2 is YSYEKL. CDR3 length: 16 residues. CDR3 sequence: CASSQDREVTYNEQFF. The CDR3 DNA follows: TGCGCCAGCAGCCAAGATCGGGAGGTGACCTACAATGAGCAGTTCTTC.

V gene TRBV28 combines with J gene TRBJ2-7; tentatively, D is TRBD1 (5 bases). Between the trimmed V and J ends, which lost 4 bases and 1 base, there was a span of 11 bases. The CDR3 sequence is 14 residues long. The germline V gene has CDR1 MDHEN and CDR2 SYDVKM. Written as DNA, the CDR3 is TGTGCCAGCAGTTATCAGGGTGGGTCCTACGAGCAGTACTTC. Protein: CASSYQGGSYEQYF.

The chain joins TRBV30 to TRBJ1-2; a weak D match, TRBD1 (6 bases). The germline gives CDR1 GTSNPN, CDR2 SVGIG (reference sequence). The length of the CDR3 is 11 residues. V gave up 5 bases and J gave up 8 bases, with 12 bases separating them. The CDR3 DNA follows: TGTGCCTGGGACAGGTCGAGGGGCTACACCTTC. Translation gives CAWDRSRGYTF.

The chain joins TRBV5-1 to TRBJ1-1, with D unresolved. The CDR3 covers 13 residues. CDR1 and CDR2 (germline): SGHRS, YFSETQ. V lost 1 base and J lost 7, with 11 bases in between. In DNA, the CDR3 is TGCGCCAGCAGCTTGTTGAGGGAGGGTGAAGCTTTCTTT. It is translated as CASSLLREGEAFF.

CDR3 DNA: TGTGCCTGGAGTGTATTATCCTTGGGCAGGTTGTTTCTCAATGAGCAGTTCTTC. It codes for CAWSVLSLGRLFLNEQFF. The chain is built from TRBV30 and TRBJ2-1; no clear D. The V end was cut by 0 bases, the J end by 6 bases, with 24 bases between. Per the germline V gene, CDR1 is GTSNPN and CDR2 is SVGIG (reference sequence). The CDR3 has 18 amino acids.